Below are 7 T cell receptor beta chains sequenced from a single sample in a study of blood T cell repertoires in COVID-19 (dated by TCRdb to about 2020). Library preparation employed the immunoSEQ multiplex PCR assay. What TCRdb holds here is the immuneACCESS table cut down to in-frame rearrangements. Part of the clones is not present; checked against another copy, under half of the missing clones reflect an unresolved V gene, and the others are unexplained. This sample has fewer than 350,000 clones in its table, and about 90% of those were observed once. The ten largest clones take up approximately 7.8% of the sample. The sample taken for sequencing was peripheral blood. The receptors originated from a woman aged 45-65 years who had recovered from COVID-19.

The rearrangement links TRBV12-3 or TRBV12-4 to TRBJ2-5, with D uncertain. CDR3 length: 13 residues. Trimming removed 5 bases at V and 6 bases at J, with 13 bases between. This CDR3 reads CASSQNRWQTQYF. The CDR3 coding sequence is TGTGCCAGCAGTCAAAACCGATGGCAGACCCAGTACTTC.

V is TRBV3-1 (or the pseudogene TRBV3-2) and J is TRBJ2-3; 7 bases line up with TRBD1. The germline V gene has CDR1 LGHDT and CDR2 YNNKEL (reference sequence). The CDR3 has 14 amino acids. The V segment lost 0 bases and the J segment 6 bases; nucleotides outside the gene matches: 3. In DNA, the CDR3 is TGTGCCAGCAGCCAAGAAGTCAGGGGGGATACGCAGTATTTT. Translation gives CASSQEVRGDTQYF.

This clone was picked up one time. V gene TRBV7-2 combines with J gene TRBJ2-2, with 12 positions matching TRBD2. Per the germline V gene, CDR1 is SGHTA and CDR2 is FQGNSA. V was clipped by 5 bases and J by 6 bases; unmatched bases: 4. CDR3 length: 15 amino acids. The CDR3 protein is CASSTTSGRAGELFF. In DNA form, the CDR3 reads TGTGCCAGCAGCACGACTAGCGGGAGAGCCGGGGAGCTGTTTTTT.

This clone was recorded once. The chain couples TRBV12-3 or TRBV12-4 to TRBJ2-7, with D unclear. The CDR3 runs to 12 residues. V was shortened by 3 bases and J by 6 bases, with 9 bases between the two germline ends. The CDR3 sequence is CASSFARSEQYF. The CDR3 DNA reads as TGTGCCAGCAGTTTTGCACGGAGCGAGCAGTACTTC.

The rearrangement links TRBV19 to TRBJ2-7, with D perhaps matching TRBD1 (6 bases). Trimming left V 3 bases short and J 1 base short, with 19 bases between. The CDR3 loop spans 17 amino acids. Looked up from germline, CDR1 is LNHDA and CDR2 is SQIVND (reference sequence). The CDR3 bases are TGTGCCAGTAGTATCCTCCTTGACAGGCTGATATCCTACGAGCAGTACTTC. Protein sequence: CASSILLDRLISYEQYF.

This clone turned up a few times. The gene calls are TRBV5-4 and TRBJ1-1, with 7 nucleotides matching TRBD1. There are 14 residues in the CDR3. The V segment lost 1 base and the J segment 2 bases; nucleotides outside the gene matches: 2. CDR1 is SGHNT and CDR2 is YYREEE in the germline V gene (reference sequence). CDR3 region: CASSLLGGNTEAFF. CDR3 sequence (DNA): TGTGCCAGCAGCTTGCTAGGGGGCAACACTGAAGCTTTCTTT. The entire variable domain, with the rest obtained from reference TRBV5-4 and TRBJ1-1, is as follows: ETGVTQSPTHLIKTRGQQVTLRCSSQSGHNTVSWYQQALGQGPQFIFQYYREEENGRGNFPPRFSGLQFPNYSSELNVNALELDDSALYLCASSLLGGNTEAFFGQGTRLTVV.

V is TRBV27 and J is TRBJ2-7, with D uncertain. V dropped 0 bases and J dropped 0 bases, with 12 bases sitting between them. CDR1 and CDR2 (germline): MNHEY, SMNVEV (reference sequence). There are 16 residues in the CDR3. CDR3 bases: TGTGCCAGCAGTTTATCAGTGGATTACAGCTCCTACGAGCAGTACTTC. It yields the protein CASSLSVDYSSYEQYF.